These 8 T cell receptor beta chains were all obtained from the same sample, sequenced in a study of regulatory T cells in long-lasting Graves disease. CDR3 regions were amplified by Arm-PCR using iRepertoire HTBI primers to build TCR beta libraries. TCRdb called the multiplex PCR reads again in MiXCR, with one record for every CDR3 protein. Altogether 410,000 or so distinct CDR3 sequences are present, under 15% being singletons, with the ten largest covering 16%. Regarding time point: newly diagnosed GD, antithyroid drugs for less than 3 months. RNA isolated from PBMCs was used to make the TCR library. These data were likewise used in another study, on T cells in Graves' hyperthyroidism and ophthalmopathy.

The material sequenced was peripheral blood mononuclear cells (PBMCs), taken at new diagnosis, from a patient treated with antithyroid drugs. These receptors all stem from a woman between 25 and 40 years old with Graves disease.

CDR3 DNA sequence: TGTGCCGGGGGTCGACGTAGCGGGACCTACAATGAGCAGTTCTTC. This sequence encodes CAGGRRSGTYNEQFF. The chain is built from TRBV30 and TRBJ2-1; the match to TRBD2 covers 8 bases. J gave up 2 bases and V 8 bases, and 11 bases lay outside the gene matches. This CDR3 contains 15 residues. The V gene's germline CDR1 is GTSNPN and CDR2 SVGIG (reference sequence).

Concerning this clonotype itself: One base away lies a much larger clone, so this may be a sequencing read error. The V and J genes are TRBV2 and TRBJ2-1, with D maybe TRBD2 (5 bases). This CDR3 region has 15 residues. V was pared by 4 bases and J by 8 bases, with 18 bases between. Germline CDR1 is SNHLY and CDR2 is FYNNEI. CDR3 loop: CASSGGLINTDEQFF. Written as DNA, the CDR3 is TGTGCCAGCAGTGGTGGACTCATAAATACTGATGAGCAGTTCTTC.

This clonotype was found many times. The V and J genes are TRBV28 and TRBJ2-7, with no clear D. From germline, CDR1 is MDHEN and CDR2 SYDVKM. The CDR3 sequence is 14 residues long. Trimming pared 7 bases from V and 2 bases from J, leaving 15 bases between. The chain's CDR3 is CASKSERQPYEQYF. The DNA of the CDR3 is TGTGCCAGCAAGTCCGAACGGCAACCCTACGAGCAGTACTTC.

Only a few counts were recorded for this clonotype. CDR3 sequence: CASMVAGVDTGELFF. DNA of the CDR3: TGTGCCAGCATGGTAGCGGGAGTAGACACCGGGGAGCTGTTTTTT. The rearrangement links TRBV27 to TRBJ2-2; 9 bases are shared with TRBD2. Germline V gives CDR1 MNHEY, CDR2 SMNVEV (reference sequence). V lost 7 bases to trimming and J lost 3 bases; unmatched junction nucleotides: 6. The CDR3 length is 15 residues.

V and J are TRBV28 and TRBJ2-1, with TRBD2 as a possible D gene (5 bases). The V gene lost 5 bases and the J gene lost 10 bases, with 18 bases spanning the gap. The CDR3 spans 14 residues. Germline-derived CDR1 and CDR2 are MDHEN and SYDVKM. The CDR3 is CASSPYGKILEQFF. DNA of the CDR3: TGTGCCAGCAGTCCCTACGGGAAGATTTTGGAGCAGTTCTTC.

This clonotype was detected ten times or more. In DNA form, the CDR3 reads TGTGCCAGCAGACCTGGACTAGCGGGCCTCAATGAGCAGTTCTTC. Protein product: CASRPGLAGLNEQFF. This rearrangement joins TRBV6-1 to TRBJ2-1; 11 bases are a match to TRBD2. This CDR3 is 15 amino acids long. V was pared by 6 bases and J by 6 bases, with 7 bases of the junction left unmatched. Looked up from germline, CDR1 is MNHNS and CDR2 is SASEGT.

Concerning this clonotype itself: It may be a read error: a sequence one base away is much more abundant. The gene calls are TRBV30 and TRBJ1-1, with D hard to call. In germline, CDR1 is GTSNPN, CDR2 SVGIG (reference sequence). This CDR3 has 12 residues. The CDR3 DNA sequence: TGTGCCCGGAGCTCAAGCAACACTGAAGCTTTCTTT. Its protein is CARSSSNTEAFF.

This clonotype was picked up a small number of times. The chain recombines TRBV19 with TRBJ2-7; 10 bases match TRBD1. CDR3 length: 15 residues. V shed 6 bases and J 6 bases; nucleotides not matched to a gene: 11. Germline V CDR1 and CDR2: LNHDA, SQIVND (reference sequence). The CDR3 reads CASSARDRGRSEQYF. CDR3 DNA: TGTGCCAGTAGCGCGCGGGACAGGGGTCGGTCCGAGCAGTACTTC.